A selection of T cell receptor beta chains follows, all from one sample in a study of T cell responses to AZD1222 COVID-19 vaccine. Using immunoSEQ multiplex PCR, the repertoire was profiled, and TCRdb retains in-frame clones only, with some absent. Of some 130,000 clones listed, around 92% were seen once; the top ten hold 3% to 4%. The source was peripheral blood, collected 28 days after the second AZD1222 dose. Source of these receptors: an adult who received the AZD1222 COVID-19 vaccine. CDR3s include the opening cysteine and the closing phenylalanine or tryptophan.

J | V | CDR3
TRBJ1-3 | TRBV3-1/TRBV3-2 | CASSQGPVVSGNTIYF
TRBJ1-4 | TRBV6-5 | CASSLRRATNEKLFF
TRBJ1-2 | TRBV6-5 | CASTPGDAYGYTF
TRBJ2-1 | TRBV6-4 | CASSDSGTGVYNEQFF
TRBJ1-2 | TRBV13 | CASSLSFYGYTF
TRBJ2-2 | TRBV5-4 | CASSLGTGGIGELFF
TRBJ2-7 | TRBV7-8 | CASSSGTGGSVVFEQYF
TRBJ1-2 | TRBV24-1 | CATSDPRQGQSYTF
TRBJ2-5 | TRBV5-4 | CASSLDRAEETQYF
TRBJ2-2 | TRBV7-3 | CASSPRSLAGGTGELFF
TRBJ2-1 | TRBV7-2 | CASSYQGRHEQFF
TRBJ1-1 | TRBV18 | CASSSTGMNTEAFF
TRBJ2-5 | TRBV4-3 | CASSQAGGGETQYF
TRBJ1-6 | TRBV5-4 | CASSSGQGARDSPLHF
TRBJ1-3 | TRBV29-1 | CSVASWDRASGNTIYF
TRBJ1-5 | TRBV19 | CASRGRGDRGTFNQPQHF
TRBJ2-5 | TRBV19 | CASSRPPRAGAGETQYF
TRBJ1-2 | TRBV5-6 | CASSSGGGNVGYTF
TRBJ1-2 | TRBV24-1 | CATSDPPPSGYTF
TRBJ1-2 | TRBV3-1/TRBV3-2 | CASTRTGSYGYTF
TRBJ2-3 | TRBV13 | CASSSRGADTQYF
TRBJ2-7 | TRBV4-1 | CASSLSGTYSYEQYF
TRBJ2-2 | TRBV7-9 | CASSLLGTGELFF
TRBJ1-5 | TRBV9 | CASSVGGLNQPQHF
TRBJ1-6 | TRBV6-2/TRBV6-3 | CASSPGTIGNSPLHF
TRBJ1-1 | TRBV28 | CASSWGQGPIEAFF